The 19 T cell receptor beta chains below all came from one sample that was sequenced in a study of CD8+ T cells in alopecia areata. The sequencing template was cDNA reverse transcribed from extracted RNA. TCRdb's table, derived via immunoSEQ multiplex PCR, lists solely in-frame clones and lacks some. This sample has some 180,000 clones, with 53% found just once. Treatment given: oral pan-JAK inhibitor, 5-10 mg twice daily. The sample here was CD8+ T cells sorted from blood, taken at week 24, from a patient treated with tofacitinib. Source of these receptors: a human donor with alopecia areata.

This clone was counted a single time. This chain's CDR3 is CASSPYPDVLTF. The CDR3 coding sequence is TGTGCCAGCAGTCCCTACCCGGACGTCCTGACTTTC. The V and J genes are TRBV28 and TRBJ2-6; D gene ambiguous. This CDR3 contains 12 residues. In germline, CDR1 is MDHEN, CDR2 SYDVKM. Trimming left V 5 bases short and J 11 bases short, with 10 bases between. The whole variable domain, remainder taken from reference TRBV28 and TRBJ2-6, is DVKVTQSSRYLVKRTGEKVFLECVQDMDHENMFWYRQDPGLGLRLIYFSYDVKMKEKGDIPEGYSVSREKKERFSLILESASTNQTSMYLCASSPYPDVLTFGAGSRLTVL.

This clone has just a few counts. V gene TRBV5-1 combines with J gene TRBJ2-1, with D tentatively TRBD2 (5 bases). V lost 0 bases and J lost 0, with 7 bases in between. This CDR3 has 15 residues. CDR1 SGHRS and CDR2 YFSETQ come from the germline V gene. In nucleotides, the CDR3 is TGCGCCAGCAGCTTGGGGAGGAGCTCCTACAATGAGCAGTTCTTC. The encoded protein is CASSLGRSSYNEQFF.

V and J are TRBV6-5 and TRBJ2-7; D is undetermined. This CDR3 is built from 13 residues. V lost 2 bases to trimming and J lost 5 bases, with 10 bases between them. Germline CDR1 reads MNHEY; CDR2 reads SVGAGI. The CDR3 coding sequence is TGTGCCAGCAGTTACGGTGAAGGAGACGAGCAGTACTTC. Translation: CASSYGEGDEQYF.

This clone has only one observation. This chain links TRBV2 with TRBJ1-2; 8 nucleotides align to TRBD1. The V segment lost 1 base and the J segment 6 bases; nucleotides outside the gene matches: 1. Germline CDR1 is SNHLY and CDR2 is FYNNEI. This CDR3 has 13 amino acids. The CDR3 DNA sequence: TGTGCCAGCAGTGAAGTGACAGGGGATGGCTACACCTTC. The encoded protein is CASSEVTGDGYTF. The full variable domain, its missing parts supplied by reference TRBV2 and TRBJ1-2, is EPEVTQTPSHQVTQMGQEVILRCVPISNHLYFYWYRQILGQKVEFLVSFYNNEISEKSEIFDDQFSVERPDGSNFTLKIRSTKLEDSAMYFCASSEVTGDGYTFGSGTRLTVV.

This chain joins TRBV2 and TRBJ2-2; 8 nucleotides match TRBD1. Germline V CDR1 and CDR2: SNHLY, FYNNEI. V lost 4 bases and J lost 3; bases outside the gene matches: 4. The CDR3 is 15 amino acids. The CDR3 loop reads CASSAETGDTGELFF. CDR3 sequence (DNA): TGTGCCAGCAGTGCAGAGACAGGGGACACCGGGGAGCTGTTTTTT.

The chain is built from TRBV29-1 and TRBJ2-7, with 8 bases matching TRBD2. Per the germline V gene, CDR1 is SQVTM and CDR2 is ANQGSEA. This CDR3 has 13 residues. The V and J ends lost 3 bases and 7 bases, in that order; junction bases with no gene match: 8. The CDR3: CSVEVAGSREQYF. The DNA of the CDR3 is TGCAGCGTTGAGGTAGCGGGGAGTAGGGAGCAGTACTTC.

The CDR3 loop is CASSLESRSSYNEQFF. The CDR3 DNA follows: TGTGCCAGCAGCTTAGAATCGCGGAGCTCCTACAATGAGCAGTTCTTC. The rearrangement joins TRBV7-6 to TRBJ2-1; D gene uncertain. This CDR3 is built from 16 residues. The germline V gene has CDR1 SGHVS and CDR2 FNYEAQ. V was cut by 1 base and J by 0 bases, with 10 bases left in between.

This clone turned up a few times. CDR3 residues: CASSEYGSSGANVLTF. The CDR3, as DNA: TGTGCCAGCAGTGAATATGGCAGCTCTGGGGCCAACGTCCTGACTTTC. V gene TRBV25-1 combines with J gene TRBJ2-6; D remains unclear. Germline lookup yields CDR1 MGHDK and CDR2 SYGVNS. Trimming took 0 bases from V and 0 from J, leaving 6 bases between them. The CDR3 contains 16 residues.

The V and J genes are TRBV29-1 and TRBJ1-5; 7 bases are a match to TRBD1. V lost 6 bases, J lost 6 bases, and 11 bases stayed unmatched. CDR1 is SQVTM and CDR2 is ANQGSEA in the germline V gene. This CDR3 is built from 14 residues. CDR3 coding DNA: TGCAGCGTAGGGACTGGACAGGTTGGTCAGCCCCAGCATTTT. This gives the protein CSVGTGQVGQPQHF.

CDR3 in amino acids: CSVEIAGLDTGELFF. In DNA form, the CDR3 reads TGCAGCGTTGAAATCGCAGGGCTGGATACCGGGGAGCTGTTTTTT. This sequence joins TRBV29-1 and TRBJ2-2, with D tentatively TRBD1 (5 bases). This CDR3 has 15 amino acids. Germline CDR1 reads SQVTM; CDR2 reads ANQGSEA. The V end was cut by 2 bases, the J end by 5 bases, with 15 bases between.

This clone was seen a handful of times. V and J are TRBV13 and TRBJ2-7; 12 bases are a match to TRBD1. Germline CDR1 PRHDT, CDR2 FYEKMQ (reference sequence). After removal of 5 bases from V and 4 bases from J, the junction contained 6 bases not matched to a gene. The CDR3 totals 15 residues. The CDR3 spells CASSVGQGAGYEQYF. CDR3 bases: TGTGCCAGCAGCGTGGGACAGGGGGCAGGATACGAGCAGTACTTC.

V gene TRBV7-9 combines with J gene TRBJ1-5; no firm D call. Germline V gene data show CDR1 as SEHNR and CDR2 as FQNEAQ (reference sequence). This CDR3 spans 15 amino acids. Trimming shortened V by 1 base and J by 6 bases, and 13 bases separated the two germline ends. Here the CDR3 reads CASSLGTREGQPQHF. DNA of the CDR3: TGTGCCAGCAGCTTAGGGACTCGGGAGGGTCAGCCCCAGCATTTT.

The chain employs TRBV25-1 and TRBJ2-3, with 7 bases matching TRBD1. CDR3 length: 15 amino acids. CDR1 is MGHDK, CDR2 SYGVNS, per germline. J gave up 4 bases and V 2 bases, and 6 bases lay outside the gene matches. CDR3 in amino acids: CASSEGRGKADTQYF. The CDR3 nucleotides read TGTGCCAGCAGTGAAGGCAGGGGGAAGGCAGATACGCAGTATTTT.

V gene TRBV5-5 combines with J gene TRBJ2-4; no clear D gene. The CDR3 is made up of 13 amino acids. Germline-derived CDR1 and CDR2 are SGHKS and YYEKEE (reference sequence). V lost 1 base, J lost 6 bases, and 8 bases lay in between. The DNA for the CDR3 is TGTGCCAGCAGCTTGCACATGGGAAACATTCAGTACTTC. It encodes CASSLHMGNIQYF.

The chain joins TRBV2 to TRBJ2-2; TRBD1 is a possible D gene (6 bases). Germline V lookup: CDR1 SNHLY, CDR2 FYNNEI. This CDR3 spans 16 amino acids. V lost 0 bases to trimming and J lost 1 base, with 9 bases between them. CDR3 nucleotide sequence: TGTGCCAGCAGTGAAGCAGAGACAGGGAACACCGGGGAGCTGTTTTTT. Its translation: CASSEAETGNTGELFF. Variable domain in full (rest from reference TRBV2 and TRBJ2-2): EPEVTQTPSHQVTQMGQEVILRCVPISNHLYFYWYRQILGQKVEFLVSFYNNEISEKSEIFDDQFSVERPDGSNFTLKIRSTKLEDSAMYFCASSEAETGNTGELFFGEGSRLTVL.

This chain links TRBV5-1 with TRBJ1-2; 7 bases are shared with TRBD1. J was trimmed by 8 bases and V by 2 bases; bases with no gene match: 12. The CDR3 loop spans 15 amino acids. Looked up from germline, CDR1 is SGHRS and CDR2 is YFSETQ. In DNA, the CDR3 is TGCGCCAGCAGCTTTAGGGGTCGACAGGGTGTCGGCTACACCTTC. It codes for CASSFRGRQGVGYTF.

The chain links TRBV7-2 to TRBJ2-3; 14 bases are a match to TRBD2. Trimming cost V 4 bases and J 2 bases; bases outside gene matches: 2. Germline V CDR1 and CDR2: SGHTA, FQGNSA. This CDR3 has 16 residues. The DNA for the CDR3 is TGTGCCAGCAGCTGGGGACTAGCGGGGGCCACAGATACGCAGTATTTT. It is translated as CASSWGLAGATDTQYF.

CDR3 amino acids: CASSYQGGLDGYTF. CDR3 DNA: TGTGCCAGCAGCTACCAGGGGGGGCTTGATGGCTACACCTTC. The J gene is TRBJ1-2, the V gene TRBV7-9; 7 bases fit TRBD1. The CDR3 extends over 14 amino acids. After removal of 4 bases from V and 6 bases from J, the junction contained 8 bases not matched to a gene. Per germline, CDR1 SEHNR and CDR2 FQNEAQ (reference sequence).

The chain couples TRBV27 to TRBJ2-7, with TRBD2 identical over 7 bases. With V trimmed by 1 base and J by 2 bases, 2 bases remained unmatched. CDR1 and CDR2 (germline): MNHEY, SMNVEV (reference sequence). This CDR3 has 14 amino acids. For the CDR3, the DNA is TGTGCCAGCAGTTTATATGGGGGGGCCTACGAGCAGTACTTC. This translates into CASSLYGGAYEQYF.